Below, 17 T cell receptor beta chains from the same sample are listed, as sequenced in a study of shared clonotypes between healthy human individuals. Libraries were prepared by immunoSEQ multiplex PCR; TCRdb keeps only in-frame clonotypes and omits some of them. The table includes 1.6 million or so clones, around 97% detected once. Sequenced: naive CD4+ T cells sorted from blood. Subset indicated: CD45RA+ positively selected. The receptor set was obtained from a man aged 25-40 years in good health.

J is TRBJ2-1 and V is TRBV19; D not resolved. CDR3 length equals 15 residues. V was shortened by 4 bases and J by 7 bases, with 17 bases between the two germline ends. Looked up from germline, CDR1 is LNHDA and CDR2 is SQIVND (reference sequence). The CDR3 loop reads CASSKLGLLSNEQFF. The CDR3 nucleotides are TGTGCCAGTAGTAAGCTAGGGCTTCTCTCGAATGAGCAGTTCTTC. Full variable domain (remainder filled in from reference TRBV19 and TRBJ2-1): DGGITQSPKYLFRKEGQNVTLSCEQNLNHDAMYWYRQDPGQGLRLIYYSQIVNDFQKGDIAEGYSVSREKKESFPLTVTSAQKNPTAFYLCASSKLGLLSNEQFFGPGTRLTVL.

As for this clone: Other DNA variants within this sample encode the same CDR3. V and J are TRBV6-6 and TRBJ1-5; D is unresolved. CDR1 is MNHNY, CDR2 SVGAGI, per germline (reference sequence). CDR3 size: 15 residues. Deletions cut 0 bases from V and 3 bases from J, with 9 bases between. This chain's CDR3 is CASSYSGQLNQPQHF. The DNA of the CDR3 is TGTGCCAGCAGTTACTCTGGGCAGCTCAATCAGCCCCAGCATTTT.

This chain connects TRBV5-1 to TRBJ1-2, with 10 bases fitting TRBD1. Germline values: CDR1 SGHRS, CDR2 YFSETQ. V gave up 0 bases and J gave up 6 bases; unmatched junction bases: 5. The CDR3 sequence is 15 residues long. The CDR3 spells CASSLAPGTGDGYTF. For the CDR3, the DNA is TGCGCCAGCAGCTTGGCGCCCGGGACAGGGGATGGCTACACCTTC.

The V gene is TRBV18, the J gene TRBJ2-2, with TRBD1 matching 9 bases. The ends lost 2 bases at V and 8 bases at J; junction bases unmatched: 6. The CDR3 consists of 15 residues. Germline lookup yields CDR1 KGHSH and CDR2 LQKENI. Here the CDR3 DNA reads TGTGCCAGCTCACCATCCGGGACAGGGCCTGGGGAGCTGTTTTTT. It codes for CASSPSGTGPGELFF.

The CDR3 loop is CAISEWGKEKLFF. In DNA, the CDR3 is TGTGCCATCAGTGAGTGGGGGAAGGAAAAACTGTTTTTT. This chain connects TRBV10-3 to TRBJ1-4; D perhaps matches TRBD1 (5 bases). Germline V gene sequence: CDR1 ENHRY, CDR2 SYGVKD. The CDR3 extends over 13 amino acids. The V gene lost 1 base and the J gene lost 8 bases, with 8 bases spanning the gap.

The chain combines TRBV19 with TRBJ2-4, with 8 bases fitting TRBD1. CDR3 length: 14 residues. Germline CDR1 is LNHDA and CDR2 is SQIVND (reference sequence). V gave up 1 base and J gave up 6 bases; unmatched junction bases: 2. The CDR3 loop reads CASSIGTGINIQYF. CDR3 DNA: TGTGCCAGTAGTATAGGGACAGGGATAAACATTCAGTACTTC.

The chain uses TRBV18 and TRBJ1-4, with 7 bases matching TRBD1. The trim removed 5 bases at V and 1 base at J, leaving 7 bases unmatched. This CDR3 contains 16 residues. Germline lookup yields CDR1 KGHSH and CDR2 LQKENI. The CDR3 loop reads CASSSGQMGTNEKLFF. CDR3 nucleotide sequence: TGTGCCAGCTCATCGGGACAGATGGGAACTAATGAAAAACTGTTTTTT.

The gene calls are TRBV29-1 and TRBJ2-5; tentative D call: TRBD1 (6 bases). V was trimmed by 6 bases and J by 1 base, leaving 18 bases between them. CDR3 length: 15 amino acids. Germline assignment: CDR1 SQVTM and CDR2 ANQGSEA. The CDR3 region is CSVRWAQGPQETQYF. CDR3 sequence (DNA): TGCAGCGTACGCTGGGCACAGGGCCCCCAAGAGACCCAGTACTTC.

J is TRBJ2-1 and V is TRBV5-1; a weak D match, TRBD2 (5 bases). Germline V CDR1 and CDR2: SGHRS, YFSETQ. There are 18 residues in the CDR3. Deletions cut 0 bases from V and 0 bases from J, with 16 bases between. The DNA for the CDR3 is TGCGCCAGCAGCTTGGATCCTATGCTGGCGGGCTCCTACAATGAGCAGTTCTTC. This sequence encodes CASSLDPMLAGSYNEQFF.

This clone was picked up one time. The chain joins TRBV7-9 to TRBJ1-2; D uncertain. The CDR3 loop spans 13 amino acids. The germline gives CDR1 SEHNR, CDR2 FQNEAQ (reference sequence). With 4 bases removed from V and 2 bases from J, the gap between germline ends came to 8 bases. The chain's CDR3 is CASSWTPNYGYTF. The CDR3 bases are TGTGCCAGCAGCTGGACTCCGAACTATGGCTACACCTTC.

Details on this clone: The same CDR3 also results from other DNA sequences found in this sample. This chain uses TRBV5-8 with TRBJ1-2, with TRBD1 as a possible D gene (5 bases). Deletions cut 2 bases from V and 7 bases from J, with 9 bases between. Germline CDR1 is SGHTS and CDR2 is YDEGEE. The CDR3 has 12 residues. The CDR3 region is CASSLVGRGYTF. The CDR3 bases are TGTGCCAGCAGCTTAGTGGGACGTGGCTACACCTTC.

A note on this clone: The sample contains more than one DNA sequence encoding this CDR3. The V and J genes are TRBV5-6 and TRBJ1-5; possibly TRBD1 for D (5 bases). Trimming pared 4 bases from V and 4 bases from J, leaving 12 bases between. Germline loops: CDR1 SGHDT, CDR2 YYEEEE. The CDR3 extends over 14 amino acids. The CDR3, as DNA: TGTGCCAGCAGCCTGGGACGGGTAAATCAGCCCCAGCATTTT. It codes for CASSLGRVNQPQHF. Combining the CDR3 with reference TRBV5-6 and TRBJ1-5 gives the whole variable domain DAGVTQSPTHLIKTRGQQVTLRCSPKSGHDTVSWYQQALGQGPQFIFQYYEEEERQRGNFPDRFSGHQFPNYSSELNVNALLLGDSALYLCASSLGRVNQPQHFGDGTRLSIL.

This clone was seen once. The rearrangement links TRBV6-1 to TRBJ1-1, with D unresolved. The CDR3 loop spans 13 amino acids. Between the trimmed V and J ends, which lost 3 bases and 1 base, there was a span of 6 bases. CDR1 and CDR2 (germline): MNHNS, SASEGT. The chain's CDR3 is CASSDIKNTEAFF. Written as DNA, the CDR3 is TGTGCCAGCAGTGATATAAAGAACACTGAAGCTTTCTTT.

V usage is TRBV6-1 and J usage is TRBJ2-7; 7 bases map to TRBD1. CDR3 length: 16 amino acids. J lost 3 bases, V lost 2 bases, and 10 bases had no gene match. The germline V gene has CDR1 MNHNS and CDR2 SASEGT. CDR3 in amino acids: CASSETEQGWYYEQYF. The DNA for the CDR3 is TGTGCCAGCAGTGAAACAGAACAGGGGTGGTACTACGAGCAGTACTTC.

In this sample, this clone turned up once. The chain couples TRBV9 to TRBJ2-2; 9 nucleotides align to TRBD1. Unmatched junction bases numbered 3, after V lost 9 bases and J lost 0 bases. The length of the CDR3 is 14 residues. Germline CDR1 is SGDLS and CDR2 is YYNGEE. The CDR3 loop is CATGDRANTGELFF. CDR3 bases: TGTGCCACGGGGGACAGGGCGAACACCGGGGAGCTGTTTTTT.

In regard to this clone: The identical CDR3 is also encoded by other nucleotide sequences in the sample. V is TRBV7-7 and J is TRBJ2-2; 8 nucleotides match TRBD1. Germline-derived CDR1 and CDR2 are SSHAT and FNYEAQ (reference sequence). The junction had 3 bases not matched to a gene; V was cut back by 5 bases and J by 1 base. The CDR3 loop spans 15 amino acids. The CDR3 reads CASSAGTGNTGELFF. CDR3 nucleotide sequence: TGTGCCAGCAGCGCGGGGACAGGGAACACCGGGGAGCTGTTTTTT.

The chain couples TRBV11-2 to TRBJ2-2; TRBD1 agrees at 7 bases. The V gene's germline CDR1 is SGHAT and CDR2 FQNNGV. The V segment lost 2 bases and the J segment 4 bases; nucleotides outside the gene matches: 7. The CDR3 is made up of 16 amino acids. In nucleotides, the CDR3 is TGTGCCAGCAGCTTACACCTGACAGGGACCACCGGGGAGCTGTTTTTT. It translates to CASSLHLTGTTGELFF.